The 19 T cell receptor beta chains listed next were all sequenced from one sample in a study of blood T cells in healthy people across ages. Primed by a sample-barcoded 5' primer and a J-beta primer mix, a second PCR proceeded for about 6 to 12 cycles. TCRdb re-called the 5' RACE reads through MiXCR, storing one row per CDR3 protein. The sample yields approximately 800,000 distinct CDR3 sequences, around 45% seen once. The sequenced sample consisted of blood. The source is a man older than 75 in good health.

This clonotype was counted only a few times. The chain couples TRBV5-6 to TRBJ1-5, with 12 nucleotides matching TRBD1. The CDR3 sequence is 16 residues long. The germline V gene has CDR1 SGHDT and CDR2 YYEEEE. The V segment lost 4 bases and the J segment 5 bases; nucleotides outside the gene matches: 7. The CDR3 DNA is TGTGCCAGCAGCGTCGCCGGGACAGGGGGCCATCAGCCCCAGCATTTT. It is translated as CASSVAGTGGHQPQHF.

The chain combines TRBV29-1 with TRBJ1-4, with 8 bases matching TRBD1. Germline V gives CDR1 SQVTM, CDR2 ANQGSEA. The CDR3 is made up of 13 amino acids. J gave up 4 bases and V 5 bases, and 3 bases lay outside the gene matches. CDR3: CSVSDRGNEKLFF. The CDR3 nucleotides are TGCAGCGTTTCCGACAGGGGTAATGAAAAACTGTTTTTT.

V and J are TRBV14 and TRBJ2-3; D not resolved. V lost 2 bases to trimming and J lost 2 bases, with 14 bases between them. Germline CDR1 is SGHDN and CDR2 is FVKESK. This CDR3 is 16 amino acids long. The CDR3 region is CASSQSGPPITDTQYF. The CDR3 bases are TGTGCCAGCAGCCAAAGTGGTCCGCCGATCACAGATACGCAGTATTTT.

The CDR3: CASRLAGNYNEQFF. The CDR3 DNA is TGCGCCAGCAGACTAGCGGGTAACTACAATGAGCAGTTCTTC. The J gene is TRBJ2-1, the V gene TRBV10-2, with 9 bases matching TRBD2. After removal of 6 bases from V and 3 bases from J, the junction contained 3 bases not matched to a gene. From germline, CDR1 is WSHSY and CDR2 SAAADI. The CDR3 loop spans 14 amino acids.

This clonotype was picked up one time. The V call is TRBV7-2, the J call TRBJ2-7, with D unresolved. With the DNA end fitting TRBJ2-5 better, the J assignment may be wrong. Per germline, CDR1 SGHTA and CDR2 FQGNSA. This CDR3 comprises 13 residues. The CDR3 DNA sequence: TGTGCCAGCAGCGGAAGACCTGGGGAGACCCAGTACTTC. Its translation: CASSGRPGETQYF.

The chain combines TRBV7-2 with TRBJ2-7; 10 nucleotides agree with TRBD2. This CDR3 region has 15 residues. Germline V lookup: CDR1 SGHTA, CDR2 FQGNSA. The V segment lost 1 base and the J segment 2 bases; nucleotides outside the gene matches: 2. The CDR3 nucleotides are TGTGCCAGCAGCTTAGTTAGCGGGAGGACCTACGAGCAGTACTTC. Encoded protein: CASSLVSGRTYEQYF.

This clonotype was detected only a few times. The rearrangement uses TRBV7-9 and TRBJ2-5; tentative D call: TRBD1 (6 bases). Per the germline V gene, CDR1 is SEHNR and CDR2 is FQNEAQ (reference sequence). Trimming removed 5 bases from V and 1 base from J, with 20 bases in between. There are 17 residues in the CDR3. The DNA of the CDR3 is TGTGCCAGCAGCCACCATCCAAATCGACAGGTCCAAGAGACCCAGTACTTC. Translation: CASSHHPNRQVQETQYF.

A remark on this clonotype: A read error is possible here, since a much larger clone lies one base away. This chain joins TRBV28 and TRBJ2-5, with D hard to call. The better agreement between TRBJ2-7 and the DNA end casts doubt on the J call. The germline CDR1 and CDR2 sequences are MDHEN and SYDVKM. The CDR3 length is 11 residues. The CDR3 spells CASSWVYEQYF. The CDR3 coding sequence is TGTGCCAGCAGTTGGGTTTACGAGCAGTACTTC.

This CDR3 is CASSLHPYQETQYF. The CDR3 DNA follows: TGTGCCAGCAGCTTACACCCATACCAAGAGACCCAGTACTTC. The gene calls are TRBV7-2 and TRBJ2-5; D is unresolved. Trimming pared 2 bases from V and 0 bases from J, leaving 7 bases between. This CDR3 is built from 14 residues. Germline loops: CDR1 SGHTA, CDR2 FQGNSA.

The rearrangement links TRBV5-1 to TRBJ1-1; no clear D. The V end was cut by 1 base, the J end by 2 bases, with 9 bases between. Germline V gene data show CDR1 as SGHRS and CDR2 as YFSETQ. This CDR3 has 14 amino acids. The CDR3 nucleotides are TGCGCCAGCAGCTTGTGGGGAGGAAACACTGAAGCTTTCTTT. Translation: CASSLWGGNTEAFF.

This chain uses TRBV20-1 with TRBJ2-1, with D unclear. The ends were cut back, 3 bases at V and 10 bases at J, with 16 bases in the middle. CDR1 is DFQATT and CDR2 is SNEGSKA in the germline V gene (reference sequence). CDR3 length: 13 residues. CDR3 residues: CSASPRLWGEQFF. CDR3 nucleotide sequence: TGCAGTGCTAGTCCCAGGCTGTGGGGAGAGCAGTTCTTC.

A word on this clonotype: Compared with germline, one end of the junction differs, possibly owing to a read error. J is TRBJ2-1 and V is TRBV12-3 or TRBV12-4; a weak D match, TRBD2 (6 bases). The CDR3 spans 16 residues. The CDR3 spells CASGLARLGLINEQFF. The CDR3 bases are TGTGCCAGCGGTTTGGCCCGACTAGGCTTAATAAATGAGCAGTTCTTC.

The rearrangement joins TRBV6-6 to TRBJ1-2; 10 nucleotides align to TRBD1. The CDR3 length is 16 residues. V gave up 6 bases and J gave up 2 bases; unmatched junction bases: 9. Germline V gene data show CDR1 as MNHNY and CDR2 as SVGAGI (reference sequence). The CDR3 is CASSPPPGQGNYGYTF. CDR3 sequence (DNA): TGTGCCAGCAGCCCACCCCCGGGACAGGGGAACTATGGCTACACCTTC.

J is TRBJ1-2 and V is TRBV7-2; 12 positions match TRBD1. This CDR3 spans 16 amino acids. Trimming cost V 5 bases and J 7 bases; bases outside gene matches: 11. The germline CDR1 and CDR2 sequences are SGHTA and FQGNSA. The chain's CDR3 is CASSPQGGQGARGYTF. DNA for the CDR3: TGTGCCAGCAGCCCTCAGGGGGGACAGGGGGCGCGTGGCTACACCTTC.

The chain employs TRBV30 and TRBJ2-5; tentatively, D is TRBD2 (5 bases). The CDR3 runs 14 residues. Germline V gene data show CDR1 as GTSNPN and CDR2 as SVGIG (reference sequence). Trimming removed 1 base at V and 4 bases at J, with 13 bases between. The CDR3 spells CAWSDGVMPETQYF. The CDR3 DNA reads TGTGCCTGGAGTGACGGGGTAATGCCAGAGACCCAGTACTTC.

The gene calls are TRBV18 and TRBJ2-3; 8 bases map to TRBD1. Germline values: CDR1 KGHSH, CDR2 LQKENI. This CDR3 contains 15 residues. V dropped 3 bases and J dropped 3; count of bases not matched to a gene: 5. In nucleotides, the CDR3 is TGTGCCAGCTCACCTCGGACAGGGACTACAGATACGCAGTATTTT. It yields the protein CASSPRTGTTDTQYF.

The chain carries TRBV24-1 and TRBJ2-1; TRBD2 matches 15 bases. The J segment lost 0 bases and the V segment lost 5 bases, leaving 7 bases of the junction unmatched. The CDR3 length is 19 residues. Looked up from germline, CDR1 is KGHDR and CDR2 is SFDVKD. This CDR3 reads CATSVTGTSGRSSYNEQFF. DNA for the CDR3: TGTGCCACCAGTGTTACGGGGACTAGCGGGAGGAGCTCCTACAATGAGCAGTTCTTC.

The chain joins TRBV4-1 to TRBJ2-2; D could derive from TRBD1 or TRBD2 (5 bases each). The germline gives CDR1 MGHRA, CDR2 YSYEKL. Trimming left V 1 base short and J 0 bases short, with 15 bases between. CDR3 length: 18 amino acids. The CDR3 bases are TGCGCCAGCAGCCAAGCGTCCCAGGGACCCTCGAACACCGGGGAGCTGTTTTTT. It translates to CASSQASQGPSNTGELFF.

This clonotype was detected only once. This CDR3 reads CATSSVAGQLNEKLFF. CDR3 nucleotide sequence: TGTGCCACCAGCAGCGTTGCGGGACAGCTGAATGAAAAACTGTTTTTT. V is TRBV15 and J is TRBJ1-4; 7 bases match TRBD1. Trimming cost V 3 bases and J 5 bases; bases outside gene matches: 9. The CDR3 is 16 amino acids. Looked up from germline, CDR1 is LNHNV and CDR2 is YYDKDF (reference sequence).